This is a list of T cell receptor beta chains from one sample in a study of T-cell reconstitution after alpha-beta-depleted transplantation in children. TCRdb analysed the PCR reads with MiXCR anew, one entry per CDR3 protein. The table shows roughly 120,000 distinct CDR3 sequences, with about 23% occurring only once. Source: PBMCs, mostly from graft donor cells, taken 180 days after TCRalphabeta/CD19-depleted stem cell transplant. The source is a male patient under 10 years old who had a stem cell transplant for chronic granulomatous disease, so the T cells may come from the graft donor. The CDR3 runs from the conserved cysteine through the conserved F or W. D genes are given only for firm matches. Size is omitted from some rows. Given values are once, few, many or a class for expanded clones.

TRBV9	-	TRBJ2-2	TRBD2	TGTGCCAGCAGCACCACTAGCGGGGGGACCGGGGAGCTGTTTTTT	CASSTTSGGTGELFF
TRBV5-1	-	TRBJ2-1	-	TGCGCCAGCAGCTTGGTGGCGGGATTCGATGAGCAGTTCTTC	CASSLVAGFDEQFF
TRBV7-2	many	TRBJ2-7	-	TGTGCCAGCAGCTTAGGGCCTTCCTACGAGCAGTACTTC	CASSLGPSYEQYF
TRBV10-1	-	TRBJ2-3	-	TGCGCCAGCAGTAACCGGGACAGAAGAGACGGGAGTCTAACAGATACGCAGTATTTT	CASSNRDRRDGSLTDTQYF
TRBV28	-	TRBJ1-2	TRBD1	TGTGCCAGCAGTTTGTTAGCAGGGGGCGGCTATGGCTACACCTTC	CASSLLAGGGYGYTF
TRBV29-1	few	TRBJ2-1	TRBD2	TGCAGCACCGGAGCGGGGGGGCCTTGGAATGAGCAGTTCTTC	CSTGAGGPWNEQFF
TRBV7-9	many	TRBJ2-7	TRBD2	TGTGCCAGCAGCCCCGGACTAGCGGGAGGGAGCTCCTACGAGCAGTACTTC	CASSPGLAGGSSYEQYF
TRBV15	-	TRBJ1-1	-	TGTGCCACCAGCAGAGATGACATCGTTGGGCCTAACACTGAAGCTTTCTTT	CATSRDDIVGPNTEAFF
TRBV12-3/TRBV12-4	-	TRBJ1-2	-	TGTGCCAGCAGTTTAGCTTTGTTTGTCTCCGTAGACAGTCGGCCCTATGGCTACACCTTC	CASSLALFVSVDSRPYGYTF
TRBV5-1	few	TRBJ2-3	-	TGCGCCAGCCAAAGGGACCTCACAGATACGCAGTATTTT	CASQRDLTDTQYF
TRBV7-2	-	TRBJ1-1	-	TGTGCCAGCAGCCGAAGACAGGCGACAATGAACACTGAAGCTTTCTTT	CASSRRQATMNTEAFF
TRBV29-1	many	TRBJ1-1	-	TGCAGCGTGACCACTAGCAGTGGGATAGCGACTGAAGCTTTCTTT	CSVTTSSGIATEAFF
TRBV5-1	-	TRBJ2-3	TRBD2	TGCGCCAGCAGCTTGGAGATGGGAGGGGACACAGATACGCAGTATTTT	CASSLEMGGDTDTQYF
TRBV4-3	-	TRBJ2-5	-	TGCGCCAGCAGCCAAGAGGAACAGGGAGGAGAGACCCAGTACTTC	CASSQEEQGGETQYF
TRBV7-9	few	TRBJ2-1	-	TGTGCCAGCAGCTTAGTTCCTCCCGGGACTGAGCAGTTCTTC	CASSLVPPGTEQFF
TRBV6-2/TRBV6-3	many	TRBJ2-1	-	TGTGCCAGCAGGGGGACTTCCTACAATGAGCAGTTCTTC	CASRGTSYNEQFF
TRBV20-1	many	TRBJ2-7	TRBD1	TGCAGTGCCACCGGGACAGTTAATGAAGAGCAGTACTTC	CSATGTVNEEQYF
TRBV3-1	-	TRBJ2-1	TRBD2	TGTGCCAGCCAAAAGGGGCAGGGACTAAATGAGCAGTTCTTC	CASQKGQGLNEQFF
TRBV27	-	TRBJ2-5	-	TGTGCCAGCAGGGACGGCCTGTACCAAGAGACCCAGTACTTC	CASRDGLYQETQYF
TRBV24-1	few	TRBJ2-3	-	TGTGCCACCAGTGATTTATCAGATACGCAGTATTTT	CATSDLSDTQYF
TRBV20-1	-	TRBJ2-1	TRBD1	TGCAGTGCTATCCGGGACAGGGGACCAGAACCCTACAATGAGCAGTTCTTC	CSAIRDRGPEPYNEQFF
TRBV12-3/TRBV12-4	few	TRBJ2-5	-	TGTGCCAGCAGTTTTCACACAGGAATTCGGACCCAGTACTTC	CASSFHTGIRTQYF
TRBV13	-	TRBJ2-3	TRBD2	TGTGCCAGCAGCCGACTAGCGGGGGTAAGAGATACGCAGTATTTT	CASSRLAGVRDTQYF
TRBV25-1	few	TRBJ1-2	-	TGTGCCAGCAGTGAAGAGTGGGTGGAGGGCGGCTACACCTTC	CASSEEWVEGGYTF
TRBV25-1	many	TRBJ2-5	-	TGTGCCAGCAGTCTGGGCCGGGGGAGCATCCAGTACTTC	CASSLGRGSIQYF
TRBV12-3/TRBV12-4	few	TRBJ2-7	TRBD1	TGTGCCAGCAGTTTAGGGGCTGGACAGGGATCCTACGAGCAGTACTTC	CASSLGAGQGSYEQYF
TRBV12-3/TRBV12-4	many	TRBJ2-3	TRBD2	TGTGCCACCAGGACTAGCGGGGGGTCAGATACGCAGTATTTT	CATRTSGGSDTQYF
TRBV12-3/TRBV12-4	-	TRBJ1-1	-	TGTGCCAGCAGTTTCGGGGGTTCCATGAACACTGAAGCTTTCTTT	CASSFGGSMNTEAFF
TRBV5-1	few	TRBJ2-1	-	TGCGCCAGCAGCTCGGGGCTAGGGGAGCAGTTCTTC	CASSSGLGEQFF
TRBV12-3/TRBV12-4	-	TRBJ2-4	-	TGTGCCAGCAGTTACTTGAGGGGAGCCAAAAACATTCAGTACTTC	CASSYLRGAKNIQYF
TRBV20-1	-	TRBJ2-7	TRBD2	TGCAGTGCTGGGACTAGCGGGCCCCACGAGCAGTACTTC	CSAGTSGPHEQYF
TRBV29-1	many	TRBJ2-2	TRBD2	TGCAGCGGTTGGGAGCGGGGGGAGACCGGGGAGCTGTTTTTT	CSGWERGETGELFF
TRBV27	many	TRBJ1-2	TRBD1	TGTGCCAGCAGTAGCGGGACAGGGAGCTATGGCTACACCTTC	CASSSGTGSYGYTF
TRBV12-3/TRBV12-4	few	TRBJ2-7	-	TGTGCCAGCAGTCCCCGCCGCCTCGGGGAACAGTACTTC	CASSPRRLGEQYF
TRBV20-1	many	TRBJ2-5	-	TGCAGTGCTAGATACGGGACGTACCAAGAGACCCAGTACTTC	CSARYGTYQETQYF
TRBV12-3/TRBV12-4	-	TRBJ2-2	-	TGTGCCAGCACGCTACGGGGGGAGCTGTTTTTT	CASTLRGELFF
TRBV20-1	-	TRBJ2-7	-	TGCAGTGCTAAAACAGACGCCTACGAGCAGTACTTC	CSAKTDAYEQYF
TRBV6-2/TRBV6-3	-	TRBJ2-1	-	TGTGCCAGCAGTTACTCGACTAGTTGGGGCAATGAGCAGTTCTTC	CASSYSTSWGNEQFF
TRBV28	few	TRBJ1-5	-	TGTGTGAGCAATCAGCCCCAGCATTTT	CVSNQPQHF
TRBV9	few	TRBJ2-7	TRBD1	TGTGCCAGCAGCTTTGGACAGGGCCAGGGCGAGCAGTACTTC	CASSFGQGQGEQYF
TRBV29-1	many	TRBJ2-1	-	TGCAGCGTTGAAATGACCTCGAGCTCCTACAATGAGCAGTTCTTC	CSVEMTSSSYNEQFF
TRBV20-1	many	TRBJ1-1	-	TGCAGTGCTAGAGAATCCCGGGGACGGACTGAAGCTTTCTTT	CSARESRGRTEAFF
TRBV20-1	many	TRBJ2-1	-	TGCAGTGCTAGTAAGCGGCCCCACAATGAGCAGTTCTTC	CSASKRPHNEQFF
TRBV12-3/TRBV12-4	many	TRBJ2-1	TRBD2	TGTGCCAGTAACACGGGACTAGCGGGACCGACGGACAATGAGCAGTTCTTC	CASNTGLAGPTDNEQFF
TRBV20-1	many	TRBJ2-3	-	TGCAGTGCTCGGTCTAGCACAGATACGCAGTATTTT	CSARSSTDTQYF
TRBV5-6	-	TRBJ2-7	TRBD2	TGTGCCAGCAACCCTAGCGGGGGGGCAATCGAGCAGTACTTC	CASNPSGGAIEQYF
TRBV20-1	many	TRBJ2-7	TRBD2	TGCAGTGCTTCCCCAGGGAGGGACGAGCAGTACTTC	CSASPGRDEQYF
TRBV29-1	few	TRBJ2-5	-	TGCAGCGTAGACGCGGGGCTAGCGCGAGAGACCCAGTACTTC	CSVDAGLARETQYF
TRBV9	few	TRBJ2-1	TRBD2	TGTGCCAGCAGCGAGCTGTCCGGGACTAGCGGCTACAATGAGCAGTTCTTC	CASSELSGTSGYNEQFF
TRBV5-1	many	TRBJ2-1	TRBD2	TGCGCCAGCAGGCGACTAGCGGGAGGGCAAGACGATGAGCAGTTCTTC	CASRRLAGGQDDEQFF
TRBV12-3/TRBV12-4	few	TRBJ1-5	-	TGTGCCAGCAGCCGACAGACCGCAGGTCAGCCCCAGCATTTT	CASSRQTAGQPQHF
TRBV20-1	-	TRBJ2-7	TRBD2	TGCAGTGCTAGATCTAGCGGGGGGGCCTACGAGCAGTACTTC	CSARSSGGAYEQYF
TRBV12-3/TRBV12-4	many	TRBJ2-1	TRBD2	TGTGCCAGCAGTTTAACAGCGGGATCCTACAATGAGCAGTTCTTC	CASSLTAGSYNEQFF
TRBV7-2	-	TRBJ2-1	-	TGTGCCAGCAGCTTCCAGGGGGGAGGGAATGAGCAGTTCTTC	CASSFQGGGNEQFF